This T cell receptor (beta chain) was found in a study of OX40 agonist ivuxolimab in advanced cancers. Study in general: At 65% to 85% male, the cohort had a mean age of 60 years, ranging from about 20 to 79. Partial responses were recorded for three patients, including one with hepatocellular carcinoma and two with cutaneous melanoma.

Study findings and constraints: Near-lowest levels of clonal expansion characterized partial responders at 0.1-3.0 mg/kg. Dose levels from 0.1 to 3.0 mg/kg saw CD4+ and CD8+ blood T cells expand clonally by week 6.

Sequenced by immunoSEQ multiplex PCR; TCRdb stores in-frame clones only, minus some. This repertoire shows 20,000 to 25,000 clones, around three quarters found once; its top ten account for over 15%. CDR3 length: 15 amino acids. The germline V gene has CDR1 SNHLY and CDR2 FYNNEI. V was cut by 6 bases and J by 5 bases, with 19 bases left in between. This clone was counted only a few times. Antigen specificity is unknown. This receptor was identified in an adult with an advanced solid tumor such as melanoma, head and neck, liver or kidney cancer. The sequencing used CD4+ or CD8+ T cells sorted from blood, collected in a trial of the OX40 agonist ivuxolimab. This chain connects TRBV2 to TRBJ2-5; TRBD1 or TRBD2 may be the D gene (6 bases each). The CDR3 DNA sequence: TGTGCCAGCAGCTCGACTAGGGGGGAGTTGGAGACCCAGTACTTC. Translated: CASSSTRGELETQYF.